The next 18 T cell receptor beta chains were all read from a single sample in a study of radiotherapy plus CTLA-4 blockade in lung cancer. The protocol was immunoSEQ multiplex PCR, while the TCRdb copy is restricted to in-frame clones and leaves out a portion. The sample has 100,000 to 150,000 clones, around 90% seen once; the top ten hold under 8%. Material: peripheral blood, obtained from a patient treated with radiotherapy plus ipilimumab. These receptors came from a human donor with non-small cell lung cancer that progressed on radiotherapy plus ipilimumab.

V and J are TRBV2 and TRBJ2-2; the match to TRBD2 covers 8 bases. The CDR3 runs to 15 residues. V lost 2 bases to trimming and J lost 5 bases; unmatched junction nucleotides: 4. Germline CDR1 and CDR2: SNHLY and FYNNEI. The CDR3 region is CASSEPSGRTGELFF. DNA of the CDR3: TGTGCCAGCAGTGAACCTAGCGGGCGTACCGGGGAGCTGTTTTTT.

This chain links TRBV30 with TRBJ2-7, with 8 bases identical to TRBD2. This CDR3 is built from 13 residues. In germline, CDR1 is GTSNPN, CDR2 SVGIG (reference sequence). The J segment lost 5 bases and the V segment lost 0 bases, leaving 3 bases of the junction unmatched. CDR3 nucleotide sequence: TGTGCCTGGAGTGTAGGTAGCGGGGACGAGCAGTACTTC. As protein: CAWSVGSGDEQYF.

The chain combines TRBV10-2 with TRBJ2-1; 10 bases match TRBD2. Looked up from germline, CDR1 is WSHSY and CDR2 is SAAADI. The junction had 14 bases not matched to a gene; V was cut back by 6 bases and J by 9 bases. CDR3 size: 16 residues. CDR3: CASSASGSRRRGEQFF. CDR3 coding DNA: TGCGCCAGCAGCGCTAGCGGGAGCCGCCGGCGTGGTGAGCAGTTCTTC.

J is TRBJ1-1 and V is TRBV6-6, with 9 bases identical to TRBD1. After removal of 6 bases from V and 4 bases from J, the junction contained 9 bases not matched to a gene. The CDR3 length is 15 residues. Germline-derived CDR1 and CDR2 are MNHNY and SVGAGI (reference sequence). The CDR3: CASSTRQGVITEAFF. As DNA, the CDR3 is TGTGCCAGCAGCACCCGACAGGGGGTTATCACTGAAGCTTTCTTT.

The rearrangement uses TRBV10-3 and TRBJ2-7, with a weak D call TRBD2 (6 bases). The CDR3 spans 16 residues. V was cut by 6 bases and J by 0 bases, with 18 bases left in between. Germline CDR1 is ENHRY and CDR2 is SYGVKD. CDR3 protein: CAIRLGTGIPSYEQYF. The CDR3 nucleotides read TGTGCCATCAGGCTCGGGACTGGTATCCCCTCCTACGAGCAGTACTTC.

The V call is TRBV6-1, the J call TRBJ1-1; no reliable D call. The length of the CDR3 is 15 residues. Trimming shortened V by 6 bases and J by 4 bases, and 18 bases separated the two germline ends. CDR1 MNHNS and CDR2 SASEGT come from the germline V gene. CDR3 amino acids: CASRRREALGTEAFF. In DNA, the CDR3 is TGTGCCAGCAGACGGAGGGAGGCCCTGGGCACTGAAGCTTTCTTT.

This clone was found a few times. The chain couples TRBV27 to TRBJ1-1, with 7 nucleotides matching TRBD1. The CDR3 has 14 amino acids. CDR1 and CDR2 from the germline V gene are MNHEY and SMNVEV (reference sequence). V shed 2 bases, J shed 6 bases, and the junction held 6 bases outside the gene matches. The DNA for the CDR3 is TGTGCCAGCAGTTTAGGGGCAGGGGGTCCTGAAGCTTTCTTT. Translating gives CASSLGAGGPEAFF.

The chain carries TRBV5-1 and TRBJ2-5; D uncertain. There are 15 residues in the CDR3. Germline CDR1 reads SGHRS; CDR2 reads YFSETQ. The germline V and J ends were trimmed by 7 bases and 2 bases, with 18 bases remaining between them. Here the CDR3 reads CASRPLGQTQETQYF. In DNA form, the CDR3 reads TGCGCCAGCCGACCGCTGGGTCAGACACAAGAGACCCAGTACTTC.

The J gene is TRBJ2-5, the V gene TRBV7-3, with 12 bases aligning to TRBD2. V lost 5 bases to trimming and J lost 1 base; unmatched junction nucleotides: 11. The CDR3 is made up of 18 amino acids. CDR1 is SGHTA, CDR2 FQGTGA, per germline. DNA of the CDR3: TGTGCCAGCAGCGCCAGACTAGCGGGAGTGTGGTGCCAAGAGACCCAGTACTTC. Its protein is CASSARLAGVWCQETQYF.

As for this clone: The sample carries other DNA sequences with the same CDR3. The rearrangement links TRBV30 to TRBJ2-5; 7 bases align to TRBD2. The germline V gene encodes CDR1 GTSNPN and CDR2 SVGIG (reference sequence). The CDR3 runs 12 residues. J was trimmed by 1 base and V by 4 bases; bases with no gene match: 0. CDR3 DNA sequence: TGTGCCTGGACTAGCGGCCAAGAGACCCAGTACTTC. As protein: CAWTSGQETQYF.

The rearrangement links TRBV2 to TRBJ2-5; TRBD2 aligns across 8 bases. This CDR3 is built from 16 residues. CDR1 SNHLY and CDR2 FYNNEI come from the germline V gene. V was clipped by 8 bases and J by 1 base; unmatched bases: 12. The chain's CDR3 is CASSTPAGGLQETQYF. As DNA, the CDR3 is TGTGCCAGCTCCACGCCGGCGGGAGGTCTCCAAGAGACCCAGTACTTC. The complete variable domain, with remaining parts taken from reference TRBV2 and TRBJ2-5, reads EPEVTQTPSHQVTQMGQEVILRCVPISNHLYFYWYRQILGQKVEFLVSFYNNEISEKSEIFDDQFSVERPDGSNFTLKIRSTKLEDSAMYFCASSTPAGGLQETQYFGPGTRLLVL.

This clone appeared a few times. One end of the junction is discordant with germline, which a read error may explain. The chain couples TRBV7-7 to TRBJ2-3; 7 bases agree with TRBD1. This CDR3 comprises 14 residues. Germline CDR1 is SSHAT and CDR2 is FNYEAQ (reference sequence). The CDR3 here is CASSPGQLGDTQYF. The CDR3 coding sequence is TGTGCTAGCAGCCCGGGACAGTTAGGGGATACGCAGTATTTT.

V usage is TRBV30 and J usage is TRBJ2-4; D possibly corresponds to TRBD1 (5 bases). V gave up 2 bases and J gave up 2 bases, with 7 bases separating them. The CDR3 loop spans 13 amino acids. CDR1 and CDR2 (germline): GTSNPN, SVGIG (reference sequence). The CDR3 loop reads CAWSTGSKNIQYF. The DNA of the CDR3 is TGTGCCTGGAGTACAGGTTCCAAAAACATTCAGTACTTC.

This sequence joins TRBV18 and TRBJ1-1; D call uncertain. V was cut by 3 bases and J by 0 bases, with 14 bases left in between. Germline CDR1 and CDR2: KGHSH and LQKENI. The CDR3 has 16 amino acids. CDR3 coding DNA: TGTGCCAGCTCACCCCGGGATATGATAATGAACACTGAAGCTTTCTTT. This gives the protein CASSPRDMIMNTEAFF. Based on the CDR3 plus reference TRBV18 and TRBJ1-1, the full variable domain is NAGVMQNPRHLVRRRGQEARLRCSPMKGHSHVYWYRQLPEEGLKFMVYLQKENIIDESGMPKERFSAEFPKEGPSILRIQQVVRGDSAAYFCASSPRDMIMNTEAFFGQGTRLTVV.

The rearrangement links TRBV18 to TRBJ1-2; D remains unclear. The CDR3 length is 13 residues. V shed 6 bases and J shed 0 bases, with 8 bases lying between them. Germline CDR1 reads KGHSH; CDR2 reads LQKENI. The CDR3 region has the DNA TGTGCCAGCTCGCTCCCATCTAACTATGGCTACACCTTC. Translated: CASSLPSNYGYTF.

The chain uses TRBV30 and TRBJ2-1; 8 bases are shared with TRBD2. V gave up 2 bases and J gave up 6 bases; unmatched junction bases: 9. This CDR3 region has 15 residues. Germline CDR1 and CDR2: GTSNPN and SVGIG (reference sequence). The chain's CDR3 is CAWSTRQREFNEQFF. The CDR3 coding sequence is TGTGCCTGGAGTACGAGGCAGCGGGAGTTCAATGAGCAGTTCTTC.

CDR3 residues: CATGPSYQETQYF. In DNA, the CDR3 is TGCGCCACAGGGCCGTCGTACCAAGAGACCCAGTACTTC. The chain carries TRBV23-1 and TRBJ2-5, with a tentative D call TRBD1 (5 bases). TRBV23-1 carries the ORF label, with uncertain function. This CDR3 has 13 amino acids. Trimming removed 10 bases from V and 0 bases from J, with 12 bases in between.

The chain couples TRBV5-1 to TRBJ2-2; unclear D gene. The CDR3 totals 15 residues. V dropped 4 bases and J dropped 4 bases, with 14 bases sitting between them. Per the germline V gene, CDR1 is SGHRS and CDR2 is YFSETQ. The CDR3 sequence: CASSPTQLGTGELFF. The CDR3 DNA reads as TGCGCCAGCAGCCCAACCCAACTGGGCACCGGGGAGCTGTTTTTT.